This T cell receptor beta chain is from a study of blood T cell repertoires in COVID-19. Sequencing used immunoSEQ multiplex PCR; TCRdb keeps in-frame clones, though not all of them. The sample yields roughly 150,000 clones, about 85% seen once. V lost 4 bases and J lost 2, with 12 bases in between. Germline lookup yields CDR1 MGHDK and CDR2 SYGVNS. The CDR3 spans 14 residues. The source of this sequence is a woman in her 70s with acute or convalescent COVID-19. Sequenced: peripheral blood. The genes are TRBV25-1 and TRBJ2-7, with a possible D match to TRBD1 (6 bases). CDR3 DNA sequence: TGTGCCAGCAGTGTGCAGGGGTTTACCTACGAGCAGTACTTC. This translates into CASSVQGFTYEQYF.